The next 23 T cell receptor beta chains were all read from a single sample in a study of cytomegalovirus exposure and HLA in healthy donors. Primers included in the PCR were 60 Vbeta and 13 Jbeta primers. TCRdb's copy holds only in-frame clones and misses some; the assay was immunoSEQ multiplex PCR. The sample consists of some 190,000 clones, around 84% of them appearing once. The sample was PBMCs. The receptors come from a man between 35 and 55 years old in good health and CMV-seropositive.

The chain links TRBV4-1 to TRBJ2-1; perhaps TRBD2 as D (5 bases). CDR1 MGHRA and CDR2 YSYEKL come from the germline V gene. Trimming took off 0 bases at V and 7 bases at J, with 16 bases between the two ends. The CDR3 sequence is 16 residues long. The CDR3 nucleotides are TGCGCCAGCAGCCAAGAAGAGGGCCCTTGGGCGAATGAGCAGTTCTTC. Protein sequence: CASSQEEGPWANEQFF.

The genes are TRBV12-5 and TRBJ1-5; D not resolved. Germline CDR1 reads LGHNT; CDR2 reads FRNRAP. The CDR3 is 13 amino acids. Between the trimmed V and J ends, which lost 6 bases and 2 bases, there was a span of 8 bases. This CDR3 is CASGRGGNQPQHF. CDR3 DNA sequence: TGTGCTAGTGGCCGGGGTGGCAATCAGCCCCAGCATTTT.

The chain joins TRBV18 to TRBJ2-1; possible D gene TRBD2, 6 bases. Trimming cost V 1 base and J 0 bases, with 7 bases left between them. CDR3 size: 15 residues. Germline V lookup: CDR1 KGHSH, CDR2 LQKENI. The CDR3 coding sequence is TGTGCCAGCTCACCACGCGGGGTCTCCTACAATGAGCAGTTCTTC. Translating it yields CASSPRGVSYNEQFF. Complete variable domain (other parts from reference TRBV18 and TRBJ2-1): NAGVMQNPRHLVRRRGQEARLRCSPMKGHSHVYWYRQLPEEGLKFMVYLQKENIIDESGMPKERFSAEFPKEGPSILRIQQVVRGDSAAYFCASSPRGVSYNEQFFGPGTRLTVL.

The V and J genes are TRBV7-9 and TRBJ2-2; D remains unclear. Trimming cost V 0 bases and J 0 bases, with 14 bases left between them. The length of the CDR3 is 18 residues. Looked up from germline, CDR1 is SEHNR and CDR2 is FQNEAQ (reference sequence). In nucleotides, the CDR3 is TGTGCCAGCAGCTTAGCCAACCTCAGAAAAACGAACACCGGGGAGCTGTTTTTT. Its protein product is CASSLANLRKTNTGELFF.

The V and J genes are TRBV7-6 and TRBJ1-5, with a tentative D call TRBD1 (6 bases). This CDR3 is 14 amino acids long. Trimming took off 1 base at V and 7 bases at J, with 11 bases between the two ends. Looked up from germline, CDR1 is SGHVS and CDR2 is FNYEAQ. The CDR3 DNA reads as TGTGCCAGCAGCTTAGGGGGAGGGGGACAGCCCCAGCATTTT. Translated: CASSLGGGGQPQHF.

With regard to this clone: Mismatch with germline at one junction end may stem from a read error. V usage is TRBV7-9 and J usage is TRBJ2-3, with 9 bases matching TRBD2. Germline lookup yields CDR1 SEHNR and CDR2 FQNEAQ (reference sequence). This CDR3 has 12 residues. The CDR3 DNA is TGCAAGGCGGGGGGGCTCTCGGATACGCAGTATTTT. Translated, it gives CKAGGLSDTQYF.

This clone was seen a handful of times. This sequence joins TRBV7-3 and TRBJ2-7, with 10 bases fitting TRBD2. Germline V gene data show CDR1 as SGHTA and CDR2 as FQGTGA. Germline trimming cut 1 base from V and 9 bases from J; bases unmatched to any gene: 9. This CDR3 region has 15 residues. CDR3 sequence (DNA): TGTGCCAGCAGCTTAATAGGTCTAGCGGGAGAGGTGCAGTACTTC. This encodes CASSLIGLAGEVQYF.

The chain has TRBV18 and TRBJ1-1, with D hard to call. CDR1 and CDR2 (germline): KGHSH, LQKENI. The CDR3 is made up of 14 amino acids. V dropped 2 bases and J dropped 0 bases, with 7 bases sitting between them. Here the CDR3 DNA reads TGTGCCAGCTCACCAAAAACAGTGAACACTGAAGCTTTCTTT. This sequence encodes CASSPKTVNTEAFF.

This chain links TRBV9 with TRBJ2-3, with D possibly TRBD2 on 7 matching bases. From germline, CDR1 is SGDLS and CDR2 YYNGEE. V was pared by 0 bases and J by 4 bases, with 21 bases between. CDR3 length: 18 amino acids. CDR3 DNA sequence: TGTGCCAGCAGCGTAGCTCCAGCAACGAGGGGGGGACCAGATACGCAGTATTTT. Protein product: CASSVAPATRGGPDTQYF.

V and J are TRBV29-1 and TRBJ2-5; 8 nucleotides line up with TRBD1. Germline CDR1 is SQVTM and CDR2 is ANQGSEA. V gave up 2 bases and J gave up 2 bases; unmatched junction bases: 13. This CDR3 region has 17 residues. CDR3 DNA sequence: TGCAGCGTTGAAAACTTGGGCCTAGGGACAGGACAAGAGACCCAGTACTTC. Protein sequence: CSVENLGLGTGQETQYF.

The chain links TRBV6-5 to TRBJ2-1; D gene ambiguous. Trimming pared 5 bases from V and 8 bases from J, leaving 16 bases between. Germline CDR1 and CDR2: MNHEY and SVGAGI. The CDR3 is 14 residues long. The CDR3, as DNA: TGTGCCAGCAGTCGGGTGGTAGATCGGGATGAGCAGTTCTTC. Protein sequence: CASSRVVDRDEQFF.

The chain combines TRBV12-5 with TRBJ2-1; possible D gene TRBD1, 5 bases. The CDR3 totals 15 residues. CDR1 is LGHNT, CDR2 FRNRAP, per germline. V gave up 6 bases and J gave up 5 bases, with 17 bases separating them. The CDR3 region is CASGLRVVVDNEQFF. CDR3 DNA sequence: TGTGCTAGTGGCCTCAGGGTGGTGGTAGACAATGAGCAGTTCTTC.

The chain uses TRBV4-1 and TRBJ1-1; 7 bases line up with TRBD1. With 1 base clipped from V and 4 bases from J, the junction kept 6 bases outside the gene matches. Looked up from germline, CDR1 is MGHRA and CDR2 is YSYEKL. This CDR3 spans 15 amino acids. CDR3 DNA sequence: TGCGCCAGCAGCCAAGCACAGGGGACGGCCACTGAAGCTTTCTTT. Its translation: CASSQAQGTATEAFF.

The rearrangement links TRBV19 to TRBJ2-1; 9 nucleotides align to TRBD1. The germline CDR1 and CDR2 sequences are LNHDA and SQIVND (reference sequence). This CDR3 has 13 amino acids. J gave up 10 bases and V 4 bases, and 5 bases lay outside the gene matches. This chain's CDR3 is CASSTGTGREQFF. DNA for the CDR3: TGTGCCAGTAGTACGGGGACAGGGCGAGAGCAGTTCTTC.

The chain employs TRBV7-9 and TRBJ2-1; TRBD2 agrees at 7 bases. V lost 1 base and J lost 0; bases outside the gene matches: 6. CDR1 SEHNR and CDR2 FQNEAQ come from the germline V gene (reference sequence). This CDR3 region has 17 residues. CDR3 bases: TGTGCCAGCAGCTTAGAATCCCCTAGCGGCTCCTACAATGAGCAGTTCTTC. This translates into CASSLESPSGSYNEQFF. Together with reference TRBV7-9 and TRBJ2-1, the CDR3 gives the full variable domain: DTGVSQNPRHKITKRGQNVTFRCDPISEHNRLYWYRQTLGQGPEFLTYFQNEAQLEKSRLLSDRFSAERPKGSFSTLEIQRTEQGDSAMYLCASSLESPSGSYNEQFFGPGTRLTVL.

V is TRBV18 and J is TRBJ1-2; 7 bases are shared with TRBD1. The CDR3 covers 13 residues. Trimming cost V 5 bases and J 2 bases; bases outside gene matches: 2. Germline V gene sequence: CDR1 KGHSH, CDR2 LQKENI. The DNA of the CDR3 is TGTGCCAGCTCAGACAGGGACAACTATGGCTACACCTTC. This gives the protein CASSDRDNYGYTF.

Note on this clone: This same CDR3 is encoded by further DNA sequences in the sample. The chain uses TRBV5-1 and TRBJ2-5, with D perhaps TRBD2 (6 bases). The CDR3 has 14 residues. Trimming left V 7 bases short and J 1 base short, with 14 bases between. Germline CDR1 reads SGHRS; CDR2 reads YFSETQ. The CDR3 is CASVGTGVQETQYF. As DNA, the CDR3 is TGCGCCAGCGTGGGGACGGGGGTCCAAGAGACCCAGTACTTC.

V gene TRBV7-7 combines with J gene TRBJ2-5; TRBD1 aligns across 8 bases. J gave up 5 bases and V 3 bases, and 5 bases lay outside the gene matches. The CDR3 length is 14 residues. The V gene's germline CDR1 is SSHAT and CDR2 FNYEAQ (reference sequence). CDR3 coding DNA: TGTGCCAGCAGCTTGGGCAGGGGGCGGGAGACCCAGTACTTC. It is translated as CASSLGRGRETQYF.

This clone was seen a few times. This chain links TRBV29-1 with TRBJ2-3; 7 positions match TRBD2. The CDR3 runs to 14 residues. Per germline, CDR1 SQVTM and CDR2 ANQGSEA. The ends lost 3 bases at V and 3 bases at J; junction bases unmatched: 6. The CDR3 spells CSVDGGGPTDTQYF. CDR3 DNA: TGCAGCGTTGATGGCGGGGGACCAACAGATACGCAGTATTTT.

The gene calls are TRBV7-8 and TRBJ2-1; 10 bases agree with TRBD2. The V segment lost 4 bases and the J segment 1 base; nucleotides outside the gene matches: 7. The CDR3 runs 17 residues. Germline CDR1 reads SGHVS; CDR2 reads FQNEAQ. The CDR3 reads CASSWGGSGRSYNEQFF. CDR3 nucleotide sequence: TGTGCCAGCAGCTGGGGGGGTAGCGGGAGGTCCTACAATGAGCAGTTCTTC. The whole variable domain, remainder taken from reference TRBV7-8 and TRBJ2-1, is GAGVSQSPRYKVAKRGQDVALRCDPISGHVSLFWYQQALGQGPEFLTYFQNEAQLDKSGLPSDRFFAERPEGSVSTLKIQRTQQEDSAVYLCASSWGGSGRSYNEQFFGPGTRLTVL.

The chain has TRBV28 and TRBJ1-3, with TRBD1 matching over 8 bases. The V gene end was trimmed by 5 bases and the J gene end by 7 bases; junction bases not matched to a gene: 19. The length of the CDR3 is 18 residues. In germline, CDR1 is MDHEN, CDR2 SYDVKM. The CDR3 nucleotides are TGTGCCAGCAGTGTTCCCTCCGGGACAGGTGATTTGGGGAACACCATATATTTT. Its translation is CASSVPSGTGDLGNTIYF.

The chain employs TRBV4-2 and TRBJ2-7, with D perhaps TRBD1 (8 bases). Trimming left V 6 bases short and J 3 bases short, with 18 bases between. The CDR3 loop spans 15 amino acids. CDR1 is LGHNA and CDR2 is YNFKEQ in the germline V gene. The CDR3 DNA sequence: TGTGCCAGCAGTTTCAACAGGGGGGGTTTCTACGAGCAGTACTTC. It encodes CASSFNRGGFYEQYF.

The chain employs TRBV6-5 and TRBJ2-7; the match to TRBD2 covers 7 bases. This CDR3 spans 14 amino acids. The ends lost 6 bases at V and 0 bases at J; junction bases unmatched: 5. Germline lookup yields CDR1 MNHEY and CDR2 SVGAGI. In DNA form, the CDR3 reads TGTGCCAGCAGCCCAGCGGGGAACTCCTACGAGCAGTACTTC. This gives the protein CASSPAGNSYEQYF.